This is a list of T cell receptor beta chains from one sample in a study of PD-1 blockade in classical Hodgkin lymphoma. TCRdb's table, derived via immunoSEQ multiplex PCR, lists solely in-frame clones and lacks some. Among about 64,000 clones listed, more than 90% were seen once. Here the sequenced sample was peripheral blood mononuclear cells (PBMCs), taken before the fourth cycle of nivolumab. The source of these receptors is a human donor with classical Hodgkin lymphoma. Each CDR3 is given with its conserved first and last residue. The D gene is left open where the match is weak. Rows may omit the clone size; those that give it use once, few, many or a size class.

>TRBV6-5|-|-|TRBJ2-2
TGTGCCAGCAGCACCGGGGCCGTCACCGGGGAGCTGTTTTTT
CASSTGAVTGELFF
>TRBV29-1|-|TRBD2|TRBJ2-5
TGCAGCGTTGAAAGGGGCGGGGGGCTCGGGGAGACCCAGTACTTC
CSVERGGGLGETQYF
>TRBV5-5|-|-|TRBJ1-6
TGTGCCAGCAGCTTGTTCGGGGAGAATTCACCCCTCCACTTT
CASSLFGENSPLHF
>TRBV2|-|TRBD2|TRBJ2-2
TGTGCCAGCAACGCGGGAGGGCCCAGGACCGGGGAGCTGTTTTTT
CASNAGGPRTGELFF
>TRBV6-6|-|TRBD1|TRBJ2-7
TGTGCCGCCCAGGGGGCCCCCCCTTACGAGCAGTACTTC
CAAQGAPPYEQYF
>TRBV28|once|TRBD1|TRBJ2-2
TGTGCCAGCAGTTTATCGGACAGGGGAGCCGGGGAGCTGTTTTTT
CASSLSDRGAGELFF
>TRBV10-1|once|-|TRBJ2-7
TGCGCCAGCAGTCGGAGGGGATTTGGCGAGCAGTACTTC
CASSRRGFGEQYF
>TRBV4-1|-|-|TRBJ1-5
TGCGCCAGCAGCCAAGGGGGGGGAAATAATCAGCCCCAGCATTTT
CASSQGGGNNQPQHF
>TRBV28|-|-|TRBJ1-1
TGTGCCAGCAGTTTTACCGGCCTCAATATGAACACTGAAGCTTTCTTT
CASSFTGLNMNTEAFF
>TRBV18|few|-|TRBJ2-1
TGTGCCAGCTCACCCGAGGGGCCTGGGGATGAGCAGTTCTTC
CASSPEGPGDEQFF
>TRBV5-4|once|-|TRBJ2-7
TGTGCCAGCAGCTTGCTCGCCCTACCTACGCACGAGCAGTACTTC
CASSLLALPTHEQYF
>TRBV7-9|-|TRBD2|TRBJ2-3
TGTGCCAGCAGCCTAAGCGGGGGGTGGGCAGATACGCAGTATTTT
CASSLSGGWADTQYF
>TRBV10-3|-|-|TRBJ1-2
TGTGCCATCAGTGCCCCCCGGGACAAAGGGGAGAACAACTATGGCTACACCTTC
CAISAPRDKGENNYGYTF
>TRBV27|-|TRBD1|TRBJ1-6
TGTGCCAGCAGTTCCCCGACAGGGAGGGGACCCCTCCACTTT
CASSSPTGRGPLHF
>TRBV6-5|-|TRBD1|TRBJ1-5
TGTGCCAGCAGACGCGGTCAGGGGGTCGGTCAGCCCCAGCATTTT
CASRRGQGVGQPQHF
>TRBV2|-|TRBD1|TRBJ2-2
TGTGCCAGCGCCGGGACAGGGGGATCCGGGGAGCTGTTTTTT
CASAGTGGSGELFF
>TRBV9|-|-|TRBJ2-7
TGTGCCAGCAGCGTAGCTCTCCCTCGTTGTTATAGGAGGTGCGAGCAGTACTTC
CASSVALPRCYRRCEQYF
>TRBV11-1|-|-|TRBJ2-7
TGTGCCAGCAGCTTAGGTGTCGAGCAGTACTTC
CASSLGVEQYF
>TRBV19|few|TRBD2|TRBJ2-7
TGTGCCAGTAGTATTTATGGAGCGGGAGCTACCTACGAGCAGTACTTC
CASSIYGAGATYEQYF
>TRBV7-9|once|-|TRBJ2-7
TGTGCCAGCAGCCAAACCTGGGAGAACTACGAGCAGTACTTC
CASSQTWENYEQYF
>TRBV5-6|once|-|TRBJ2-3
TGTGCCAGCAGCTTCGTAATCCCCGGTGCAGATACGCAGTATTTT
CASSFVIPGADTQYF
>TRBV7-9|-|-|TRBJ2-7
TGTGCCAGCAGCGAGGGACTTCGATCCTACGAGCAGTACTTC
CASSEGLRSYEQYF
>TRBV5-4|-|-|TRBJ2-7
TGTGCCAGCAGCTTTTCAGGGGACTACGAGCAGTACTTC
CASSFSGDYEQYF
>TRBV7-2|-|-|TRBJ2-4
TGTGCCAGCAGCTTGGGTGCCAAAAACATTCAGTACTTC
CASSLGAKNIQYF
>TRBV2|-|-|TRBJ2-3
TGTGCCAGCAGGGTGACAGGTCTTAGAAGCACAGATACGCAGTATTTT
CASRVTGLRSTDTQYF
>TRBV28|-|TRBD2|TRBJ2-3
TGTGCCAGCAGTTTATTGGTGACTAGCGAATACGCAGATACGCAGTATTTT
CASSLLVTSEYADTQYF
>TRBV5-1|-|-|TRBJ2-5
TGCGCCAGCAGAGTCGGGGAGACCCAGTACTTC
CASRVGETQYF
>TRBV11-2|-|TRBD1|TRBJ2-5
TGTGCCAGCAGCCCCCGGACAGGGGGCGCGGGGGAGACCCAGTACTTC
CASSPRTGGAGETQYF
>TRBV2|-|-|TRBJ2-7
TGTGCCAGCAGTGACTACGAGCAGTACTTC
CASSDYEQYF
>TRBV28|-|TRBD1|TRBJ1-5
TGTGCCAGCAGTCTAAGTGAGGGACAGAGGAGTAGACAGCCCCAGCATTTT
CASSLSEGQRSRQPQHF
>TRBV6-1|-|-|TRBJ1-5
TGTGCCAGCAGTGAATGGAATCTAAATCAGCCCCAGCATTTT
CASSEWNLNQPQHF
>TRBV28|-|TRBD2|TRBJ2-2
TGTGCCAGCAGTTTGGGGTTAGCGGGAGGAGTCGGGGAGCTGTTTTTT
CASSLGLAGGVGELFF
>TRBV15|-|TRBD2|TRBJ2-7
TGTGCCACCAGCAGAGATGCGGGTAGCGGGCACACCTACGAGCAGTACTTC
CATSRDAGSGHTYEQYF
>TRBV7-9|-|-|TRBJ2-7
TGTGCCAGCAGCAAGACAGCCTACGAGCAGTACTTC
CASSKTAYEQYF
>TRBV23-1|-|TRBD1|TRBJ1-4
TGCGCCAGCAGTCAATCGTACCTAGGGGGCGATGGTGAAAAACTGTTTTTT
CASSQSYLGGDGEKLFF
>TRBV6-5|-|-|TRBJ1-2
TGTGCCAGCAGGTTACTAGCTTCTAACTATGGCTACACCTTC
CASRLLASNYGYTF
>TRBV6-4|-|TRBD1|TRBJ1-5
TGTGCCAGCAGTGACTCGGGACAGGACTACAACCATAGCAATCAGCCCCAGCATTTT
CASSDSGQDYNHSNQPQHF
>TRBV6-6|-|-|TRBJ2-4
TGTGCCAGCAGTTACAACGTGGACATTCAGTACTTC
CASSYNVDIQYF
>TRBV27|-|TRBD1|TRBJ2-5
TGTGCCAGCGCAGCCCTGGGACAGCAAGAGACCCAGTACTTC
CASAALGQQETQYF
>TRBV5-4|-|TRBD2|TRBJ2-1
TGTGCCAGCAGCTTCCCGCCACTAGCGGGGGCCTACAATGAGCAGTTCTTC
CASSFPPLAGAYNEQFF
>TRBV2|-|-|TRBJ2-3
TGTGCCAGCAGCCCTCCGTCAGATACGCAGTATTTT
CASSPPSDTQYF
>TRBV4-1|few|-|TRBJ1-5
TGCGCCAGCAGCCGCAGTCAGGGGAATAGCAATCAGCCCCAGCATTTT
CASSRSQGNSNQPQHF